The text below deals with one T cell receptor beta chain. The antigen remains undetermined. Looked up from germline, CDR1 is PRHDT and CDR2 is FYEKMQ (reference sequence). This CDR3 is 16 amino acids long. With 0 bases removed from V and 4 bases from J, the gap between germline ends came to 13 bases. Documented time point: week 5, during vaccination. Doses of 300 ug of mutant IDH1 20-mer peptide were given with topical imiquimod. The data derive from a study of a mutant IDH1 vaccine in newly diagnosed glioma. Study in general: Administration of eight vaccinations to patients took place in weeks 1, 3, 5, 7, 11, 15, 19, 23. Earlier therapy was either radiotherapy, temozolomide, or both, and most got both. Commencement of vaccination occurred 4-6 weeks following radiotherapy alone, or concurrently with temozolomide cycles.

TCRdb keeps only in-frame clones here, not all; method: immunoSEQ multiplex PCR. This sample has approximately 51,000 clones, with roughly 73% found just once. The clonotype was recovered from a woman aged 35 to 49 with glioma. Sequenced material: PBMCs, taken from a glioma patient whose treatment included an IDH1 peptide vaccine. V and J are TRBV13 and TRBJ2-1; a possible D gene is TRBD2 (6 bases). The CDR3 bases are TGTGCCAGCAGCTTAGGCCACTCGGGGGTATACAATGAGCAGTTCTTC. Protein: CASSLGHSGVYNEQFF.